A single sample gave rise to the 31 T cell receptor beta chains below, sequenced in a study of blood T cell repertoires in COVID-19. Clones were sequenced by immunoSEQ multiplex PCR, and TCRdb holds only the in-frame ones, with some missing. The sample includes about 53,000 clones, approximately 82% of them seen just once. The sequenced sample consisted of peripheral blood. These receptors were obtained from a human donor in a cohort sampled during active COVID-19.

V is TRBV11-3 and J is TRBJ2-1, with D possibly being TRBD1 (5 bases). V was shortened by 1 base and J by 4 bases, with 14 bases between the two germline ends. This CDR3 is 16 amino acids long. Germline-derived CDR1 and CDR2 are SGHNT and YENEEA. This CDR3 reads CASSLGGPGSYNEQFF. In nucleotides, the CDR3 is TGTGCCAGCAGCTTAGGGGGCCCAGGTTCTTACAATGAGCAGTTCTTC. Full variable domain (rest looked up from reference TRBV11-3 and TRBJ2-1): EAGVVQSPRYKIIEKKQPVAFWCNPISGHNTLYWYLQNLGQGPELLIRYENEEAVDDSQLPKDRFSAERLKGVDSTLKIQPAELGDSAVYLCASSLGGPGSYNEQFFGPGTRLTVL.

The chain couples TRBV10-3 to TRBJ1-6, with D perhaps matching TRBD1 (5 bases). Germline V gene data show CDR1 as ENHRY and CDR2 as SYGVKD. The CDR3 is 15 amino acids. Trimming removed 6 bases from V and 8 bases from J, with 17 bases in between. The DNA for the CDR3 is TGTGCCATCAGCCCGCGCGGGGGACTGTATTCACCCCTCCACTTT. Protein: CAISPRGGLYSPLHF.

This clone has just a few counts. This sequence joins TRBV28 and TRBJ2-7; possibly TRBD1 for D (6 bases). The length of the CDR3 is 12 residues. CDR1 and CDR2 (germline): MDHEN, SYDVKM. The ends were cut back, 6 bases at V and 5 bases at J, with 11 bases in the middle. This chain's CDR3 is CASRTTGNEQYF. CDR3 coding DNA: TGTGCCAGCAGGACCACAGGGAACGAGCAGTACTTC.

The chain recombines TRBV28 with TRBJ2-2, with D maybe TRBD2 (6 bases). CDR1 is MDHEN, CDR2 SYDVKM, per germline. The CDR3 is made up of 14 amino acids. Trimming removed 10 bases from V and 7 bases from J, with 19 bases in between. CDR3 coding DNA: TGTGCCACCCCGGGTGCTACGGAGGGCGGGGAGCTGTTTTTT. Translating gives CATPGATEGGELFF.

The chain joins TRBV2 to TRBJ2-5; the D is unclear. Germline V CDR1 and CDR2: SNHLY, FYNNEI. V was shortened by 7 bases and J by 5 bases, with 14 bases between the two germline ends. This CDR3 spans 13 amino acids. CDR3 DNA: TGTGCCAGCAACGCCCCCATCAGGGAGACCCAGTACTTC. Its translation is CASNAPIRETQYF.

The rearrangement joins TRBV16 to TRBJ2-7; possibly TRBD1 for D (6 bases). From germline, CDR1 is KGHSY and CDR2 FQNENV. Between the trimmed V and J ends, which lost 2 bases and 3 bases, there was a span of 8 bases. The CDR3 consists of 13 residues. Written as DNA, the CDR3 is TGTGCCAGCAGCCAACAACAGGGCTACGAGCAGTACTTC. Protein: CASSQQQGYEQYF.

V is TRBV3-1 (or the pseudogene TRBV3-2) and J is TRBJ1-5; 7 bases align to TRBD1. J was trimmed by 3 bases and V by 3 bases; bases with no gene match: 5. Looked up from germline, CDR1 is LGHDT and CDR2 is YNNKEL (reference sequence). This CDR3 has 15 amino acids. CDR3 nucleotides: TGTGCCAGCAGCCATGGGGACAGAACCAATCAGCCCCAGCATTTT. This sequence encodes CASSHGDRTNQPQHF.

The genes are TRBV10-3 and TRBJ1-2, with D unclear. The germline gives CDR1 ENHRY, CDR2 SYGVKD. The ends were cut back, 2 bases at V and 4 bases at J, with 8 bases in the middle. The CDR3 extends over 13 amino acids. CDR3 protein: CAISEKPGYGYTF. In DNA form, the CDR3 reads TGTGCCATCAGTGAGAAGCCAGGCTATGGCTACACCTTC.

The chain joins TRBV19 to TRBJ1-2; D not certain. Germline assignment: CDR1 LNHDA and CDR2 SQIVND (reference sequence). The V gene lost 3 bases and the J gene lost 7 bases, with 12 bases spanning the gap. This CDR3 has 13 amino acids. The CDR3 loop is CASSMTGNIGYTF. As DNA, the CDR3 is TGTGCCAGTAGTATGACGGGAAATATTGGCTACACCTTC.

This rearrangement joins TRBV5-1 to TRBJ1-1; weak D call: TRBD1 (5 bases). The CDR3 is 12 amino acids. Trimming shortened V by 2 bases and J by 7 bases, and 9 bases separated the two germline ends. Germline values: CDR1 SGHRS, CDR2 YFSETQ. The CDR3 DNA is TGCGCCAGCAGCTTAAGTGACAGTGAAGCTTTCTTT. It translates to CASSLSDSEAFF.

The rearrangement links TRBV5-4 to TRBJ1-1, with D maybe TRBD1 (6 bases). Germline CDR1 reads SGHNT; CDR2 reads YYREEE (reference sequence). CDR3 length equals 13 residues. V was clipped by 4 bases and J by 7 bases, with 14 bases between them. The CDR3 is CASSPRQAVEAFF. Written as DNA, the CDR3 is TGTGCCAGCAGCCCTCGACAGGCCGTTGAAGCTTTCTTT.

The V and J genes are TRBV11-3 and TRBJ2-3, with 7 bases that match TRBD2. V trimming: 4 bases; J trimming: 2 bases; junction bases outside the gene matches: 6. Germline values: CDR1 SGHNT, CDR2 YENEEA. The CDR3 spans 15 residues. CDR3 coding DNA: TGTGCCAGCAGCTCGACTAGCCTCGACACAGATACGCAGTATTTT. Its protein is CASSSTSLDTDTQYF.

This clone has just a few counts. The V gene is TRBV4-2, the J gene TRBJ2-7; 9 bases fit TRBD2. Unmatched junction bases numbered 5, after V lost 4 bases and J lost 1 base. The CDR3 runs 15 residues. Germline CDR1 LGHNA, CDR2 YNFKEQ. The CDR3 loop reads CASSPTAGGSYEQYF. Written as DNA, the CDR3 is TGTGCCAGCAGCCCCACGGCGGGGGGGTCCTACGAGCAGTACTTC.

This clone came up a few times. This chain joins TRBV5-1 and TRBJ1-5; no clear D. This CDR3 is 14 amino acids long. The V end lost 3 bases, the J end lost 2 bases, and 9 bases lay between the germline ends. Germline loops: CDR1 SGHRS, CDR2 YFSETQ. CDR3 sequence reads: CASSYGLGNQPQHF. The CDR3 region has the DNA TGCGCCAGCAGCTATGGACTGGGCAATCAGCCCCAGCATTTT.

CDR3 DNA: TGTGCCTCCCAGAGGGGGACAGCACCCGAGGGTACGCAGTATTTT. Amino acids: CASQRGTAPEGTQYF. V usage is TRBV7-9 and J usage is TRBJ2-3, with TRBD1 matching over 7 bases. Trimming cost V 11 bases and J 8 bases; bases outside gene matches: 19. The CDR3 is 15 amino acids. The germline V gene has CDR1 SEHNR and CDR2 FQNEAQ (reference sequence).

CDR3 sequence (DNA): TGTGCCAGCAGCCGACGGGAGGGTACTGAGCAGTTCTTC. Translating it yields CASSRREGTEQFF. This chain connects TRBV4-2 to TRBJ2-1, with 8 bases matching TRBD2. The CDR3 contains 13 residues. Germline V gene sequence: CDR1 LGHNA, CDR2 YNFKEQ. After removal of 4 bases from V and 9 bases from J, the junction contained 5 bases not matched to a gene.

The chain combines TRBV3-1 (or the pseudogene TRBV3-2) with TRBJ2-1, with D perhaps matching TRBD1 (6 bases). Germline-derived CDR1 and CDR2 are LGHDT and YNNKEL (reference sequence). CDR3 size: 13 residues. Trimming left V 4 bases short and J 12 bases short, with 16 bases between. CDR3 amino acids: CASSPRLQGMQFF. CDR3 DNA sequence: TGTGCCAGCAGCCCAAGACTCCAGGGGATGCAGTTCTTC.

The gene calls are TRBV6-1 and TRBJ2-5; possibly TRBD1 for D (6 bases). Trimming cost V 2 bases and J 2 bases, with 12 bases left between them. This CDR3 contains 15 residues. Germline CDR1 and CDR2: MNHNS and SASEGT. The CDR3 coding sequence is TGTGCCAGCAGTGAACTGGGACAACCACAAGAGACCCAGTACTTC. Translation gives CASSELGQPQETQYF.

This clone was seen just once. The chain recombines TRBV25-1 with TRBJ1-6; D might be TRBD1 (5 bases). The V gene lost 6 bases and the J gene lost 10 bases, with 25 bases spanning the gap. This CDR3 comprises 17 residues. Germline assignment: CDR1 MGHDK and CDR2 SYGVNS. This CDR3 reads CASRGGGGGIIGSPLHF. The DNA of the CDR3 is TGTGCCAGCAGGGGGGGAGGTGGAGGGATTATTGGATCACCCCTCCACTTT.

The chain uses TRBV3-1 (or the pseudogene TRBV3-2) and TRBJ2-7; D unclear. V shed 10 bases and J shed 2 bases, with 9 bases lying between them. The CDR3 runs 11 residues. CDR1 is LGHDT and CDR2 is YNNKEL in the germline V gene (reference sequence). CDR3 bases: TGTGCCACTCGCGGAGCCTACGAGCAGTACTTC. Translation: CATRGAYEQYF.

The rearrangement links TRBV30 to TRBJ1-2, with 7 bases that match TRBD1. The germline V gene encodes CDR1 GTSNPN and CDR2 SVGIG (reference sequence). CDR3 size: 12 residues. V shed 7 bases and J 13 bases; nucleotides not matched to a gene: 15. CDR3 DNA sequence: TGTGCCTCCCATCGGGACACAGGGGTTTGCACCTTC. This encodes CASHRDTGVCTF.

The rearrangement links TRBV5-1 to TRBJ2-3, with TRBD2 matching over 14 bases. The CDR3 is 16 amino acids. The germline CDR1 and CDR2 sequences are SGHRS and YFSETQ. V lost 4 bases to trimming and J lost 6 bases; unmatched junction nucleotides: 7. The CDR3 loop reads CASSRGTSGGPDTQYF. CDR3 DNA: TGCGCCAGCAGCCGAGGGACTAGCGGGGGCCCCGATACGCAGTATTTT.

The chain carries TRBV20-1 and TRBJ1-5; TRBD1 agrees at 7 bases. Trimming removed 3 bases from V and 6 bases from J; junction bases left unmatched: 5. This CDR3 contains 13 residues. Germline V gene lookup returns CDR1 DFQATT and CDR2 SNEGSKA (reference sequence). The CDR3 reads CSASYRGGQPQHF. The CDR3 region has the DNA TGCAGTGCTAGTTACAGGGGAGGTCAGCCCCAGCATTTT.

The rearrangement uses TRBV28 and TRBJ2-7, with D unclear. There are 16 residues in the CDR3. V shed 2 bases and J shed 0 bases, with 14 bases lying between them. Germline CDR1 MDHEN, CDR2 SYDVKM. CDR3: CASSLIGQAASYEQYF. In DNA form, the CDR3 reads TGTGCCAGCAGTTTAATAGGTCAGGCCGCCTCCTACGAGCAGTACTTC.

This chain connects TRBV12-3 or TRBV12-4 to TRBJ1-5; TRBD1 matches at 7 bases. With V trimmed by 8 bases and J by 3 bases, 4 bases remained unmatched. The CDR3 consists of 13 residues. CDR3 protein: CASGTGANQPQHF. Here the CDR3 DNA reads TGTGCCAGCGGTACAGGGGCCAATCAGCCCCAGCATTTT.

The chain's CDR3 is CASRQTSGRYEQYF. CDR3 nucleotide sequence: TGTGCCAGTCGACAAACTAGCGGGAGATACGAGCAGTACTTC. The chain uses TRBV27 and TRBJ2-7; 11 bases agree with TRBD2. CDR3 size: 14 residues. V trimming: 9 bases; J trimming: 4 bases; junction bases outside the gene matches: 8. CDR1 and CDR2 (germline): MNHEY, SMNVEV (reference sequence).

The gene calls are TRBV7-9 and TRBJ2-3, with 8 positions matching TRBD2. This CDR3 has 15 amino acids. The germline gives CDR1 SEHNR, CDR2 FQNEAQ (reference sequence). The ends lost 1 base at V and 9 bases at J; junction bases unmatched: 9. The CDR3 region has the DNA TGTGCCAGCAGCTTAGAATCGAGCGGGGGAACCACGCAGTATTTT. As protein: CASSLESSGGTTQYF.

V is TRBV18 and J is TRBJ2-3; tentative D call: TRBD2 (6 bases). The length of the CDR3 is 15 residues. V dropped 1 base and J dropped 0 bases, with 8 bases sitting between them. From germline, CDR1 is KGHSH and CDR2 LQKENI. The CDR3, as DNA: TGTGCCAGCTCACCACGGGGGACTAGCACAGATACGCAGTATTTT. This codes for CASSPRGTSTDTQYF.

The V and J genes are TRBV27 and TRBJ1-2; possible D gene TRBD1, 5 bases. The CDR3 is made up of 15 amino acids. CDR1 MNHEY and CDR2 SMNVEV come from the germline V gene (reference sequence). Trimming left V 0 bases short and J 8 bases short, with 16 bases between. The CDR3 DNA reads as TGTGCCAGCAGTTTATCGAACGGAGGGGACTTGGGCTACACCTTC. Its protein is CASSLSNGGDLGYTF.

The gene calls are TRBV7-8 and TRBJ2-3; 14 bases line up with TRBD2. The CDR3 extends over 18 amino acids. From germline, CDR1 is SGHVS and CDR2 FQNEAQ. The ends lost 4 bases at V and 3 bases at J; junction bases unmatched: 9. The CDR3: CASSSPLRTSGGTDTQYF. For the CDR3, the DNA is TGTGCCAGCAGCTCACCGCTCAGGACTAGCGGGGGGACAGATACGCAGTATTTT.

The chain combines TRBV19 with TRBJ1-5; tentatively, D is TRBD1 (6 bases). V was trimmed by 7 bases and J by 1 base, leaving 11 bases between them. This CDR3 is 14 amino acids long. The germline V gene has CDR1 LNHDA and CDR2 SQIVND (reference sequence). CDR3 sequence: CASKKQGSNQPQHF. The CDR3 DNA reads as TGTGCCAGTAAGAAACAGGGCAGCAATCAGCCCCAGCATTTT.